A single sample is the source of the 10 T cell receptor beta chains below, sequenced in a study of T cell repertoires in cytomegalovirus infection. MiXCR, run by TCRdb on the reads, gives a single entry per CDR3 protein. Of around 310,000 distinct CDR3 sequences in the sample, 15% to 20% were seen once. Specimen: PBMCs. These receptors came from a human donor in good health (CMV status not recorded). Some clones in this sample may be carry-over from other donors' samples.

This clonotype was seen a handful of times. This chain connects TRBV4-3 to TRBJ2-3; D is unclear. Trimming removed 1 base from V and 0 bases from J, with 8 bases in between. Germline CDR1 LGHNA, CDR2 YSLEER. The CDR3 has 15 residues. The CDR3 DNA sequence: TGCGCCAGCAGCCAAGTACTGGGAAGCACAGATACGCAGTATTTT. Translated, it gives CASSQVLGSTDTQYF.

At least ten counts were recorded for this clonotype. The J gene is TRBJ1-2, the V gene TRBV7-8; TRBD1 agrees at 9 bases. The CDR3 is made up of 15 amino acids. The ends lost 4 bases at V and 5 bases at J; junction bases unmatched: 8. The germline CDR1 and CDR2 sequences are SGHVS and FQNEAQ. As DNA, the CDR3 is TGTGCCAGCAGCTCATACAGGGGGCCTGGGTATGGCTACACCTTC. Translation: CASSSYRGPGYGYTF.

Here the CDR3 DNA reads TGTGCCAGCAGCTTAGATCTAGCGGGGCGCGAAGAGACCCAGTACTTC. Protein product: CASSLDLAGREETQYF. J is TRBJ2-5 and V is TRBV7-9; 9 nucleotides align to TRBD2. Trimming at V came to 1 base and at J to 3 bases, leaving 6 bases not matched to a gene. The CDR3 loop spans 16 amino acids. Germline-derived CDR1 and CDR2 are SEHNR and FQNEAQ (reference sequence).

CDR3 amino acids: CSARENTGPHEQYF. CDR3 coding DNA: TGCAGTGCTAGAGAGAACACAGGGCCCCACGAGCAGTACTTC. The chain is built from TRBV20-1 and TRBJ2-7, with D perhaps matching TRBD1 (6 bases). This CDR3 region has 14 residues. From germline, CDR1 is DFQATT and CDR2 SNEGSKA (reference sequence). V gave up 0 bases and J gave up 5 bases, with 14 bases separating them.

The gene calls are TRBV4-3 and TRBJ2-1, with D perhaps TRBD2 (6 bases). The V end was cut by 1 base, the J end by 9 bases, with 13 bases between. The CDR3 is made up of 14 amino acids. The V gene's germline CDR1 is LGHNA and CDR2 YSLEER. In DNA, the CDR3 is TGCGCCAGCAGCCAAGGAGCTCGGGGAGGTGAGCAGTTCTTC. Amino acids: CASSQGARGGEQFF.

There are many counts of this clonotype. The rearrangement links TRBV7-2 to TRBJ2-3, with 7 bases lining up with TRBD2. V lost 2 bases to trimming and J lost 5 bases; unmatched junction nucleotides: 4. Germline V gene data show CDR1 as SGHTA and CDR2 as FQGNSA. CDR3 length equals 14 residues. The CDR3 DNA follows: TGTGCCAGCAGCTTACGGACTAGTCGAGATACGCAGTATTTT. Translation gives CASSLRTSRDTQYF.

Turning to this clonotype: A much larger clone sits a single nucleotide away, making a read error possible. This chain links TRBV7-8 with TRBJ2-1; D is uncertain. Germline CDR1 SGHVS, CDR2 FQNEAQ. Trimming pared 0 bases from V and 8 bases from J, leaving 11 bases between. This CDR3 is 14 amino acids long. DNA for the CDR3: TGTGCCAGCAGCTTAGCGGCGGACGGGTATGAGCAGTTCTTC. Translating gives CASSLAADGYEQFF.

The CDR3: CSASDRIQETQYF. The CDR3 DNA is TGCAGTGCTTCGGACAGGATACAAGAGACCCAGTACTTC. This sequence joins TRBV20-1 and TRBJ2-5; 7 bases line up with TRBD1. CDR3 size: 13 residues. V lost 5 bases, J lost 2 bases, and 5 bases stayed unmatched. The germline V gene encodes CDR1 DFQATT and CDR2 SNEGSKA (reference sequence).

This clonotype has just a few counts. The genes are TRBV2 and TRBJ1-4, with D unresolved. V was shortened by 8 bases and J by 0 bases, with 7 bases between the two germline ends. The germline V gene has CDR1 SNHLY and CDR2 FYNNEI. CDR3 length: 13 amino acids. The DNA of the CDR3 is TGTGCCAGCCTCAAAGCAACTAATGAAAAACTGTTTTTT. Translated, it gives CASLKATNEKLFF.

This clonotype has a count of ten or more. The chain uses TRBV7-9 and TRBJ1-6; TRBD1 might be the D (6 bases). Trimming shortened V by 3 bases and J by 5 bases, and 11 bases separated the two germline ends. This CDR3 comprises 15 residues. Germline V gene data show CDR1 as SEHNR and CDR2 as FQNEAQ (reference sequence). For the CDR3, the DNA is TGTGCCAGCAGCTTTCTTCAGGGGAATAATTCACCCCTCCACTTT. Translating it yields CASSFLQGNNSPLHF.